This T cell receptor (beta chain) derives from a study of blood T cell repertoires in COVID-19 (dated by TCRdb to between 2020 and 2021). Turning to the overall study: Samples covering the acute and convalescent phases of COVID-19 were provided by collaborators in the United States, Italy and Spain. The material from the prospective study consisted of cDNA or gDNA derived from T cells, B-cell-depleted T cells, or PBMCs. Subjects who had been exposed to COVID-19, were actively infected with it, or had recovered from it provided the deeply sampled blood TCRbeta repertoires that made up the dataset. The repertoires were released in a freely available public database intended as a resource for research on the immune response to SARS-CoV-2. Samples came from the ongoing ImmuneRACE study (first 160 participants) plus 1,254 subjects from 6 global collaborators. A de-identified subject ID, COVID-19 status, age in years and sex were almost always included in the sample metadata. HLA class I and class II types, where available, came from metadata supplied by the sample provider rather than from assay-based typing. The research as a whole found: The quantity of clinical and demographic metadata differed by source and by participant and was supplied without curation.

From V the trimming removes 4 bases and from J it removes 1 base, while the gene matches leave 1 base of the junction unaccounted for. The CDR3 numbers 15 residues from cysteine through phenylalanine. Here the CDR3 DNA is all that survives: 45 bases in frame from base 1. CDR1 and CDR2 (SGHNT, YYREEE) derive from the germline V gene (reference sequence). TCRbeta CDR3 regions were amplified from genomic DNA using the immunoSEQ Assay, a bias-controlled multiplex PCR. The original methods were these. Within the assay, amplification of reference gene primers was used to estimate how many nucleated cells each sample contained. To quantify the absolute abundance of each unique TCRbeta CDR3 rearrangement, sequence reads were collapsed and filtered. For each sample, productive Simpson clonality was calculated as the square root of Simpson's diversity index over productive rearrangements. Drawn from immuneACCESS, this table holds only the in-frame rearrangements with V and J called that TCRdb kept. Clones are partly lost; checked studies trace under half to an unresolved V gene and leave the rest unexplained. Clone size and the V and J calls come from that table; the DNA yielded D and trimming. The sample table contains over 200,000 clones; only one count was recorded for around 90% of them. The ten largest clonotypes hold roughly 6.5% of the sample.

Samples from volunteer blood donors who had recovered from COVID-19 were contributed by a second Seattle source. The collaborating institutions used their own protocols to collect whole blood in K2EDTA tubes. For TCRbeta analysis, collaborator samples were shipped as frozen whole blood, as isolated PBMCs, or as DNA extracted from either sample type. Details on this clone: This receptor's antigen is unknown. No clone much larger than this one lies a single base away; base qualities are absent.

The TCR sequence derives from a man aged 55 to 70 who had recovered from COVID-19. Sequenced material: peripheral blood. The rearranged segments are TRBV5-4 and TRBJ2-4, with 11 bases matching TRBD1. The bases read TGTGCCAGCAGCCGGGACAGGGGGGCCAAAAACATTCAGTACTTC. It specifies CASSRDRGAKNIQYF. Where the CDR3 stops, the reference TRBV5-4 and TRBJ2-4 genes take over; the full variable domain is ETGVTQSPTHLIKTRGQQVTLRCSSQSGHNTVSWYQQALGQGPQFIFQYYREEENGRGNFPPRFSGLQFPNYSSELNVNALELDDSALYLCASSRDRGAKNIQYFGAGTRLSVL.